The 8 T cell receptor beta chains below were found in one sample sequenced in a study of identical twins. One entry per CDR3 protein results from TCRdb running MiXCR on the 5' RACE reads. The table shows some 500,000 distinct CDR3 sequences, with 9.6% occurring only once. The sample also formed part of further work on yellow fever vaccine responses in identical twins.

The sequencing sample was made of PBMCs. Receptors originate from a woman aged 18-29 years in good health.

This clonotype has only a few counts. The rearrangement links TRBV27 to TRBJ2-5, with 7 bases lining up with TRBD1. CDR1 is MNHEY and CDR2 is SMNVEV in the germline V gene (reference sequence). The CDR3 runs to 15 residues. With 6 bases clipped from V and 3 bases from J, the junction kept 10 bases outside the gene matches. This CDR3 reads CASSPGQNIKETQYF. In DNA, the CDR3 is TGTGCCAGCAGCCCGGGACAGAACATTAAAGAGACCCAGTACTTC.

This clonotype was picked up many times. The chain combines TRBV24-1 with TRBJ2-7; D gene ambiguous. Trimming shortened V by 6 bases and J by 8 bases, and 22 bases separated the two germline ends. From germline, CDR1 is KGHDR and CDR2 SFDVKD. The CDR3 is made up of 15 amino acids. The CDR3 sequence: CATSPELARFSKQYF. DNA of the CDR3: TGTGCCACCAGTCCGGAGCTGGCGAGGTTTAGCAAGCAGTACTTC.

This clonotype was counted between two and nine times. V usage is TRBV29-1 and J usage is TRBJ2-2, with no clear D. The CDR3 is made up of 14 amino acids. V dropped 1 base and J dropped 10 bases, with 16 bases sitting between them. Germline-derived CDR1 and CDR2 are SQVTM and ANQGSEA. The CDR3 region has the DNA TGCAGCGTTGAAGTACACCGGTCCTCCACGGAGCTGTTTTTT. Encoded protein: CSVEVHRSSTELFF.

Details on this clonotype: Sequence at one end of the junction differs from germline and may be a read error. The chain carries TRBV6-1 and TRBJ2-2, with D possibly matching TRBD1 (6 bases). Germline CDR1 MNHNS, CDR2 SASEGT. CDR3 length: 15 amino acids. The CDR3 sequence is CASIEEGQNTGELFF. The CDR3 DNA sequence: TGTGCCAGCATTGAAGAGGGACAGAACACCGGGGAGCTGTTTTTT.

The J gene is TRBJ2-4, the V gene TRBV4-1; the D gene is possibly TRBD2 (6 bases). Per the germline V gene, CDR1 is MGHRA and CDR2 is YSYEKL. V lost 0 bases and J lost 2, with 14 bases in between. The CDR3 spans 17 residues. The DNA of the CDR3 is TGCGCCAGCAGCCAAGATGGAGGGCTGGGATCCAAAAACATTCAGTACTTC. Amino acid sequence: CASSQDGGLGSKNIQYF.

This clonotype has only a few counts. The chain recombines TRBV6-1 with TRBJ2-5; 9 nucleotides agree with TRBD2. The CDR3 is made up of 17 amino acids. V shed 3 bases, J shed 5 bases, and the junction held 13 bases outside the gene matches. From germline, CDR1 is MNHNS and CDR2 SASEGT. CDR3 DNA: TGTGCCAGCAGTGACGGATTTAGCGGGGGAGGTTTCGAGACCCAGTACTTC. It specifies CASSDGFSGGGFETQYF.

There are many counts of this clonotype. The rearrangement links TRBV7-2 to TRBJ1-1; D uncertain. The V and J ends lost 1 base and 0 bases respectively, with 9 bases between them. Germline V lookup: CDR1 SGHTA, CDR2 FQGNSA. The CDR3 runs to 15 residues. The CDR3 sequence: CASSLGGRLNTEAFF. Here the CDR3 DNA reads TGTGCCAGCAGCTTAGGCGGCAGGTTGAACACTGAAGCTTTCTTT.

This clonotype was seen a few times. The chain has TRBV7-2 and TRBJ2-7; the D call may be TRBD1 or TRBD2 (5 bases each). Trimming stripped 2 bases from V and 3 bases from J, with 11 bases between. The CDR3 is 14 residues long. Germline V lookup: CDR1 SGHTA, CDR2 FQGNSA. CDR3 sequence (DNA): TGTGCCAGCAGCTTACGGGGCAGGGTCTACGAGCAGTACTTC. Translating gives CASSLRGRVYEQYF.